What follows describes a single T cell receptor (beta chain). Its target is unknown. The sample originates from a study of CD8 T cells in Susac syndrome. Study-wide results and limits: The TCR sequencing and HLA analysis in the study involved a relatively small number of individuals, as the study acknowledged.

The CDR3 is made up of 16 amino acids. CDR1 LGHNA and CDR2 YNFKEQ come from the germline V gene. Trimming took off 1 base at V and 5 bases at J, with 17 bases between the two ends. Random-hexamer reverse transcription was applied to about 0.45 to 1 ug RNA. TCRdb re-called the immunoSEQ multiplex PCR reads through MiXCR, storing one row per CDR3 protein. The sample contains around 180,000 distinct CDR3 sequences, roughly 95% of which appear only once. The T cells that were sequenced for TCR beta were CD8+ and CD4+ cells from blood. Negative isolation yielded CD4+ and CD8+ T cells, and FACS enriched TEMRA cells.

Source material: CD4+ T cells from PBMCs. V is TRBV4-2 and J is TRBJ2-5; D is tentatively TRBD1 or TRBD2 (6 bases each). The sequence came from a human donor with multiple sclerosis. CDR3 sequence: CASSQVGRGPRETQYF. The CDR3 DNA reads TGTGCCAGCAGCCAAGTAGGACGGGGGCCGAGGGAGACCCAGTACTTC.